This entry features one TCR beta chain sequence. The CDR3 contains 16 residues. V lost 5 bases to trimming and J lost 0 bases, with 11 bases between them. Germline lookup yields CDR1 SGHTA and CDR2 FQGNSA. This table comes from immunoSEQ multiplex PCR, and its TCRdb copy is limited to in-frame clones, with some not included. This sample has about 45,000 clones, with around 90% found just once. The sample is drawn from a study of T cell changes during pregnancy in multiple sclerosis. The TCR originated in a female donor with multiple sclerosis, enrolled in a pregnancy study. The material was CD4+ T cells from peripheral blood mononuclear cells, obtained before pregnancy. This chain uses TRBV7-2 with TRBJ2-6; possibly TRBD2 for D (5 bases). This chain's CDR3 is CASSPSGGSGANVLTF. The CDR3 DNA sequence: TGTGCCAGCAGCCCAAGCGGTGGCTCTGGGGCCAACGTCCTGACTTTC.